The 23 T cell receptor beta chains listed next were all sequenced from one sample in a study of technical replicates of blood from a handful of donors (TCRdb year 2017). Library generation was performed with the immunoSEQ multiplex PCR assay. TCRdb re-hosts the immuneACCESS table, in-frame sequences only. Its copies lack some clones; in the studies checked, an unresolved V gene accounts for under half of them, and the cause for the rest is not known. This sample lists 65,000 to 90,000 clones; just over 85% were detected once. Roughly 4.9% of the sample goes to the ten largest clones. The sequencing input was PBMCs. All receptors derive from a human donor in good health. Some clones in this sample may be carry-over from other donors' samples.

The chain is built from TRBV7-2 and TRBJ2-4; TRBD1 matches at 7 bases. With V trimmed by 5 bases and J by 7 bases, 5 bases remained unmatched. CDR3 size: 13 residues. Germline CDR1 SGHTA, CDR2 FQGNSA. The CDR3 bases are TGTGCCAGCAGCGGAGGACAGGTTAACATTCAGTACTTC. It encodes CASSGGQVNIQYF.

The V and J genes are TRBV7-2 and TRBJ1-1, with 8 bases fitting TRBD1. Losses at the gene ends were 7 bases for V and 1 base for J; bases not matched to a gene: 5. Germline V CDR1 and CDR2: SGHTA, FQGNSA. This CDR3 has 14 residues. DNA for the CDR3: TGTGCCAGCACCCGACAGGGGAGGAACACTGAAGCTTTCTTT. Translating it yields CASTRQGRNTEAFF.

The chain is built from TRBV7-8 and TRBJ2-5; D gene uncertain. This CDR3 contains 13 residues. The V end was cut by 1 base, the J end by 3 bases, with 6 bases between. In germline, CDR1 is SGHVS, CDR2 FQNEAQ. The chain's CDR3 is CASSLGAKETQYF. The CDR3 coding sequence is TGTGCCAGCAGCTTAGGAGCGAAAGAGACCCAGTACTTC.

The rearrangement uses TRBV5-1 and TRBJ1-2; D unclear. CDR3 length equals 14 residues. Germline CDR1 and CDR2: SGHRS and YFSETQ. The V end lost 0 bases, the J end lost 6 bases, and 12 bases lay between the germline ends. CDR3 nucleotides: TGCGCCAGCAGCTTGGTGGAAGGAGTTAATGGCTACACCTTC. Translating it yields CASSLVEGVNGYTF. Looking up the rest from reference TRBV5-1 and TRBJ1-2 gives the full variable domain: KAGVTQTPRYLIKTRGQQVTLSCSPISGHRSVSWYQQTPGQGLQFLFEYFSETQRNKGNFPGRFSGRQFSNSRSEMNVSTLELGDSALYLCASSLVEGVNGYTFGSGTRLTVV.

This clone occurred a few times. The chain uses TRBV19 and TRBJ1-3; TRBD1 agrees at 8 bases. J was trimmed by 0 bases and V by 6 bases; bases with no gene match: 4. Germline lookup yields CDR1 LNHDA and CDR2 SQIVND (reference sequence). The CDR3 covers 15 residues. The CDR3 nucleotides are TGTGCCAGTAGCTGGACAGGGAGCTCTGGAAACACCATATATTTT. Amino acids: CASSWTGSSGNTIYF.

V is TRBV6-1 and J is TRBJ2-7; 14 bases agree with TRBD2. This CDR3 spans 17 amino acids. CDR1 is MNHNS, CDR2 SASEGT, per germline. After removal of 3 bases from V and 6 bases from J, the junction contained 10 bases not matched to a gene. This CDR3 reads CASSEGTSGRAYGEQYF. The CDR3 coding sequence is TGTGCCAGCAGTGAGGGGACTAGCGGGAGAGCATATGGCGAGCAGTACTTC.

Concerning this clone itself: The sample holds other DNA sequences that translate to the same CDR3. V is TRBV9 and J is TRBJ1-6; TRBD1 agrees at 10 bases. This CDR3 has 14 residues. The junction had 3 bases not matched to a gene; V was cut back by 3 bases and J by 9 bases. Germline V gene lookup returns CDR1 SGDLS and CDR2 YYNGEE. The CDR3: CASSGRDRGSPLHF. CDR3 bases: TGTGCCAGCAGCGGCCGGGACAGGGGTTCACCCCTCCACTTT.

The rearrangement links TRBV30 to TRBJ2-3; D is perhaps TRBD2 (6 bases). CDR1 GTSNPN and CDR2 SVGIG come from the germline V gene (reference sequence). V was shortened by 0 bases and J by 2 bases, with 12 bases between the two germline ends. The CDR3 runs 15 residues. CDR3 DNA sequence: TGTGCCTGGAGTGTACCCCTAGCGACCACAGATACGCAGTATTTT. Amino acid sequence: CAWSVPLATTDTQYF.

The CDR3 protein is CASSDGTGENYGYTF. In DNA, the CDR3 is TGTGCCAGCTCAGATGGGACAGGGGAGAACTATGGCTACACCTTC. This rearrangement joins TRBV18 to TRBJ1-2, with 10 bases identical to TRBD1. This CDR3 is 15 amino acids long. Germline CDR1 and CDR2: KGHSH and LQKENI. The ends lost 5 bases at V and 2 bases at J; junction bases unmatched: 5.

This clone has more than one count but fewer than ten. The J gene is TRBJ2-1, the V gene TRBV11-2, with D tentatively TRBD2 (5 bases). Germline assignment: CDR1 SGHAT and CDR2 FQNNGV. CDR3 size: 17 residues. V lost 4 bases, J lost 0 bases, and 16 bases lay in between. CDR3 bases: TGTGCCAGCAGCTCCCAGGCCGGGAAAAGCTCCTACAATGAGCAGTTCTTC. This translates into CASSSQAGKSSYNEQFF.

This chain joins TRBV9 and TRBJ1-1; 9 bases are a match to TRBD1. The J segment lost 6 bases and the V segment lost 3 bases, leaving 15 bases of the junction unmatched. The CDR3 loop spans 17 amino acids. Germline V CDR1 and CDR2: SGDLS, YYNGEE. The CDR3 sequence is CASSALHGGTGSSEAFF. CDR3 nucleotide sequence: TGTGCCAGCAGCGCTCTCCACGGTGGGACAGGGTCTTCTGAAGCTTTCTTT.

The chain links TRBV6-5 to TRBJ2-7; perhaps TRBD2 as D (5 bases). CDR1 and CDR2 from the germline V gene are MNHEY and SVGAGI. The CDR3 spans 13 residues. Trimming pared 0 bases from V and 6 bases from J, leaving 9 bases between. Written as DNA, the CDR3 is TGTGCCAGCAGTTACTCATCTGGAGGCGAGCAGTACTTC. Residues: CASSYSSGGEQYF.

The chain couples TRBV28 to TRBJ2-1, with TRBD2 as a possible D gene (7 bases). The germline V gene encodes CDR1 MDHEN and CDR2 SYDVKM. Trimming removed 6 bases from V and 0 bases from J, with 12 bases in between. The CDR3 contains 15 residues. The CDR3 loop reads CASRGGLSSYNEQFF. In DNA form, the CDR3 reads TGTGCCAGCAGGGGGGGGCTGAGCTCCTACAATGAGCAGTTCTTC. The full variable domain, rest sourced from reference TRBV28 and TRBJ2-1, is DVKVTQSSRYLVKRTGEKVFLECVQDMDHENMFWYRQDPGLGLRLIYFSYDVKMKEKGDIPEGYSVSREKKERFSLILESASTNQTSMYLCASRGGLSSYNEQFFGPGTRLTVL.

The chain uses TRBV7-3 and TRBJ2-1, with TRBD2 matching over 13 bases. V shed 5 bases and J 10 bases; nucleotides not matched to a gene: 8. CDR3 size: 15 residues. CDR1 SGHTA and CDR2 FQGTGA come from the germline V gene. The CDR3 spells CASSQGLAGIGEQFF. The CDR3 bases are TGTGCCAGCAGCCAGGGACTAGCGGGAATTGGAGAGCAGTTCTTC.

J is TRBJ2-1 and V is TRBV7-8; D not certain. The ends were cut back, 1 base at V and 10 bases at J, with 11 bases in the middle. CDR3 length equals 13 residues. Germline CDR1 is SGHVS and CDR2 is FQNEAQ. CDR3 sequence: CASSLGDSLEQFF. CDR3 nucleotide sequence: TGTGCCAGCAGCTTAGGAGATTCACTGGAGCAGTTCTTC.

The chain has TRBV21-1 and TRBJ1-2; TRBD1, the D gene given by the table, was not confirmed from the DNA. TRBV21-1 is described as a pseudogene. This CDR3 is built from 20 residues. The CDR3 loop is CASSETRGGGRRSSVVIYTF. As DNA, the CDR3 is TGTGCCAGCAGCGAAACTCGAGGGGGCGGACGGCGGAGTTCGGTCGTTATATACACCTTC.

This chain links TRBV6-5 with TRBJ1-6; D uncertain. The V end was cut by 6 bases, the J end by 7 bases, with 10 bases between. This CDR3 is 13 amino acids long. CDR1 and CDR2 from the germline V gene are MNHEY and SVGAGI. CDR3 loop: CASRPSQNSPLHF. The CDR3, as DNA: TGTGCCAGCAGACCTTCACAGAATTCACCCCTCCACTTT.

The chain couples TRBV5-1 to TRBJ1-2, with D possibly matching TRBD1 (6 bases). CDR1 and CDR2 (germline): SGHRS, YFSETQ. Trimming shortened V by 4 bases and J by 8 bases, and 18 bases separated the two germline ends. The CDR3 runs 14 residues. The CDR3 nucleotides read TGCGCCAGCAGCCAACAGGGTGGAAAGGACGGCTACACCTTC. Its translation is CASSQQGGKDGYTF.

The V and J genes are TRBV4-3 and TRBJ2-5; 13 bases fit TRBD2. Germline V gene data show CDR1 as LGHNA and CDR2 as YSLEER. CDR3 length: 16 amino acids. V was clipped by 3 bases and J by 4 bases; unmatched bases: 5. CDR3 amino acids: CASSHLLAGGRETQYF. For the CDR3, the DNA is TGCGCCAGCAGCCACCTACTAGCGGGGGGGCGAGAGACCCAGTACTTC.

The V call is TRBV27, the J call TRBJ2-7; 7 nucleotides match TRBD2. This CDR3 contains 15 residues. CDR1 is MNHEY and CDR2 is SMNVEV in the germline V gene (reference sequence). V dropped 11 bases and J dropped 4; count of bases not matched to a gene: 17. CDR3 loop: CAGETQASGNYEQYF. The CDR3 coding sequence is TGTGCCGGAGAGACTCAGGCTAGCGGAAATTACGAGCAGTACTTC.

The rearrangement links TRBV11-3 to TRBJ2-1, with 9 bases fitting TRBD1. Germline V gives CDR1 SGHNT, CDR2 YENEEA. The J segment lost 5 bases and the V segment lost 5 bases, leaving 7 bases of the junction unmatched. This CDR3 comprises 15 residues. CDR3 in amino acids: CASSPPGQGNNEQFF. The CDR3 nucleotides read TGTGCCAGCAGCCCCCCGGGACAGGGCAACAATGAGCAGTTCTTC.

This sequence joins TRBV7-7 and TRBJ2-1; possible D gene TRBD2, 5 bases. Looked up from germline, CDR1 is SSHAT and CDR2 is FNYEAQ (reference sequence). The CDR3 length is 14 residues. V lost 5 bases and J lost 3, with 11 bases in between. CDR3 in amino acids: CASSPWTGYNEQFF. For the CDR3, the DNA is TGTGCCAGCAGCCCCTGGACTGGCTACAATGAGCAGTTCTTC.

The chain is built from TRBV30 and TRBJ2-7; TRBD2 matches 8 bases. The germline V gene has CDR1 GTSNPN and CDR2 SVGIG (reference sequence). The CDR3 runs to 15 residues. Trimming removed 3 bases from V and 2 bases from J; junction bases left unmatched: 9. DNA for the CDR3: TGTGCCTGGAGCGCCCCCGGGACTAGTACCTACGAGCAGTACTTC. The encoded protein is CAWSAPGTSTYEQYF.